The clone carrying this T cell receptor beta chain came up a few times. This sample stems from a study of cytomegalovirus exposure and HLA in healthy donors. The donors gave bone marrow, and they were healthy. Researchers ran the PCR with 60 Vbeta and 13 Jbeta primers. Assay used: immunoSEQ multiplex PCR; TCRdb lists only in-frame clones, some missing. The sample gives about 98,000 clones, approximately 69% of which show up once; over 0.95% is in the top ten. Germline V gives CDR1 SGHRS, CDR2 YFSETQ. V was trimmed by 1 base and J by 6 bases, leaving 13 bases between them. This CDR3 contains 14 residues.

The sequenced sample was PBMCs. The origin of this receptor is a female donor in good health and CMV-seronegative. This chain uses TRBV5-1 with TRBJ1-1; D unclear. CDR3 sequence: CASSLSSLLAEAFF. The CDR3 bases are TGCGCCAGCAGCTTGTCCAGTCTCCTCGCTGAAGCTTTCTTT. The variable domain in full, completed from reference TRBV5-1 and TRBJ1-1, reads KAGVTQTPRYLIKTRGQQVTLSCSPISGHRSVSWYQQTPGQGLQFLFEYFSETQRNKGNFPGRFSGRQFSNSRSEMNVSTLELGDSALYLCASSLSSLLAEAFFGQGTRLTVV.